The source of this TCR beta chain is a study of spatial heterogeneity in lung cancer. This clonotype was observed a few times. Antigen: not known. Noted time point: sample taken at primary tumor resection. No cells were sorted before sequencing. The whole RNA sequenced was extracted from tumor, nontumor lung or frozen PBMC. The study, taken as a whole, reports: Counts that tracked tumor mutation counts were those of expanded intratumoral alpha and beta TCRs. Estimated coverage of tumor T cells was roughly 6.4% for alpha and approximately 13% for beta chains.

Germline V gene sequence: CDR1 MNHNS, CDR2 SASEGT. The CDR3 runs 17 residues. V shed 0 bases and J shed 0 bases, with 13 bases lying between them. TCRdb re-called the 5' RACE reads with MiXCR, one entry per CDR3 protein. The sample has about 4,900 distinct CDR3 sequences; over 20% are singletons. The rearrangement joins TRBV6-1 to TRBJ2-3; tentatively, D is TRBD2 (6 bases). Sequenced material: lung tumor tissue, taken at surgery. This TCR was sampled from a male donor with early-stage non-small cell lung cancer. CDR3 nucleotides: TGTGCCAGCAGTGAAGCGCTGGCTAGCGTTAGCACAGATACGCAGTATTTT. Residues: CASSEALASVSTDTQYF.